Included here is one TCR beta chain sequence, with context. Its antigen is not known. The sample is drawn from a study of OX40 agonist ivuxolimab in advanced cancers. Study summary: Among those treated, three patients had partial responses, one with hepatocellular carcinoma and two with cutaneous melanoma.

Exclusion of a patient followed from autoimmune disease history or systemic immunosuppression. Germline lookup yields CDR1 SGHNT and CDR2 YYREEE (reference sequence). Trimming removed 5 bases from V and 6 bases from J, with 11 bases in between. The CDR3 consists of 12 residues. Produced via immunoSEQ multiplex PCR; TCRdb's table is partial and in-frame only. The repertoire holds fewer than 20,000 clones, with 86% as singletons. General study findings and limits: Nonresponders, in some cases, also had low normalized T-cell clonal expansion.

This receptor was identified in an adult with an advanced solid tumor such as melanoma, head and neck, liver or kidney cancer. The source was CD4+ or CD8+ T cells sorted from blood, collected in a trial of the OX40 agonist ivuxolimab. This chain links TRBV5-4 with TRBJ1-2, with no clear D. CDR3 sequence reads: CASSSPRDGYTF. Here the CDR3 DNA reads TGTGCCAGCAGTTCCCCTCGGGATGGCTACACCTTC.